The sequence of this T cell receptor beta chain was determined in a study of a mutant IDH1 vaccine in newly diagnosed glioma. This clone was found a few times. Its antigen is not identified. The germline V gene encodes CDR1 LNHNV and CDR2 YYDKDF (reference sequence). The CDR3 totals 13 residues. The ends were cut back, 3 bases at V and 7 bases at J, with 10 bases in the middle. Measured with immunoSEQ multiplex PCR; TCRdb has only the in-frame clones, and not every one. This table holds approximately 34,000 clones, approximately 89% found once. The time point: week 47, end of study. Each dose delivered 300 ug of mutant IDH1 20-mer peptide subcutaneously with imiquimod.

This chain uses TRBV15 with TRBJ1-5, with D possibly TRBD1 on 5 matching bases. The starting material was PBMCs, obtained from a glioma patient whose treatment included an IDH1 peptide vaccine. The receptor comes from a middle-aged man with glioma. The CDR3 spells CATSRSGGQPQHF. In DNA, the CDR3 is TGTGCCACCAGCAGGAGTGGGGGACAGCCCCAGCATTTT.